This passage covers 30 T cell receptor beta chains from one sample sequenced in a study of blood T cells in healthy people across ages. Primed by a sample-barcoded 5' primer and a J-beta primer mix, a second PCR proceeded for 7 to 11 cycles. TCRdb independently ran MiXCR on the 5' RACE reads; one entry per CDR3 protein. The table records about a million distinct CDR3 sequences, roughly 51% of them present only once. Material for sequencing was blood. These receptors were obtained from a woman aged 55-75 years in good health.

This CDR3 is CASRHWSGGPQETQYF. The CDR3 DNA follows: TGTGCCAGCAGACATTGGTCGGGAGGGCCCCAAGAGACCCAGTACTTC. J is TRBJ2-5 and V is TRBV27; TRBD2 matches 8 bases. Germline CDR1 and CDR2: MNHEY and SMNVEV (reference sequence). The CDR3 length is 16 residues. J lost 1 base, V lost 6 bases, and 10 bases had no gene match.

This clonotype was seen a handful of times. The chain carries TRBV28 and TRBJ2-7; the D is unclear. V was pared by 3 bases and J by 0 bases, with 12 bases between. Germline V gene data show CDR1 as MDHEN and CDR2 as SYDVKM. This CDR3 contains 15 residues. The CDR3 DNA is TGTGCCAGCAGTTTTGCCCGACCGCGCTCCTACGAGCAGTACTTC. This codes for CASSFARPRSYEQYF.

The chain recombines TRBV4-1 with TRBJ2-7; tentative D call: TRBD2 (7 bases). This CDR3 spans 16 amino acids. The V gene lost 4 bases and the J gene lost 2 bases, with 18 bases spanning the gap. Germline V gives CDR1 MGHRA, CDR2 YSYEKL. The CDR3 sequence is CASSPRGAGVPYEQYF. CDR3 in DNA: TGCGCCAGCAGCCCCCGGGGGGCGGGAGTTCCCTACGAGCAGTACTTC.

The chain combines TRBV3-1 with TRBJ2-3; D is possibly TRBD1 or TRBD2 (5 bases each). Germline V gene sequence: CDR1 LGHDT, CDR2 YNNKEL (reference sequence). CDR3 length equals 18 residues. Trimming pared 4 bases from V and 5 bases from J, leaving 25 bases between. As DNA, the CDR3 is TGTGCCAGCAGCCCAAAAGGGGTACGAGGGAAGGCAGGAGATACGCAGTATTTT. Protein sequence: CASSPKGVRGKAGDTQYF.

The rearrangement joins TRBV7-9 to TRBJ1-1, with D possibly being TRBD1 (5 bases). CDR3 length equals 13 residues. Per the germline V gene, CDR1 is SEHNR and CDR2 is FQNEAQ (reference sequence). The ends were cut back, 5 bases at V and 7 bases at J, with 14 bases in the middle. The CDR3 reads CASSRVQGGEAFF. The CDR3 DNA reads TGTGCCAGCAGCCGGGTTCAGGGAGGTGAAGCTTTCTTT.

V and J are TRBV27 and TRBJ2-1; 10 bases fit TRBD1. The CDR3 has 15 amino acids. Unmatched junction bases numbered 6, after V lost 5 bases and J lost 5 bases. Per germline, CDR1 MNHEY and CDR2 SMNVEV (reference sequence). The CDR3 here is CASSGDRGFNNEQFF. The CDR3 DNA follows: TGTGCCAGCAGTGGGGACAGGGGCTTCAACAATGAGCAGTTCTTC.

This clonotype was observed at least ten times. V gene TRBV24-1 combines with J gene TRBJ2-3; the match to TRBD1 covers 10 bases. Germline values: CDR1 KGHDR, CDR2 SFDVKD. The V and J ends lost 4 bases and 4 bases, in that order; junction bases with no gene match: 10. The CDR3 extends over 17 amino acids. CDR3 region: CATSDRRTGGFSDTQYF. CDR3 DNA sequence: TGTGCCACCAGTGACAGGAGGACAGGGGGATTTTCAGATACGCAGTATTTT.

Written as DNA, the CDR3 is TGTGCCAGCAGTTTACTCAGGGAGGGAGAGACCCAGTACTTC. This gives the protein CASSLLREGETQYF. The chain carries TRBV28 and TRBJ2-5, with TRBD2 matching over 7 bases. This CDR3 is built from 14 residues. Per germline, CDR1 MDHEN and CDR2 SYDVKM. V was clipped by 2 bases and J by 4 bases; unmatched bases: 4.

This chain joins TRBV20-1 and TRBJ2-7, with no clear D. CDR3 length equals 14 residues. Trimming took 2 bases from V and 2 from J, leaving 13 bases between them. In germline, CDR1 is DFQATT, CDR2 SNEGSKA (reference sequence). CDR3 bases: TGCAGTGCTAGAAGGGCAGACAAAACCTACGAGCAGTACTTC. It translates to CSARRADKTYEQYF.

There are a few counts of this clonotype. The chain joins TRBV12-3 or TRBV12-4 to TRBJ2-5; tentatively, D is TRBD1 or TRBD2 (5 bases each). Trimming left V 8 bases short and J 11 bases short, with 21 bases between. This CDR3 region has 13 residues. In nucleotides, the CDR3 is TGTGCCAGCTTACTAGGACCAGGGTGGGAGCAGTACTTC. As protein: CASLLGPGWEQYF.

The table lists this clonotype with a count of one. The chain uses TRBV28 and TRBJ2-5, with D perhaps matching TRBD1 or TRBD2 (5 bases each). V dropped 6 bases and J dropped 11 bases, with 22 bases sitting between them. Germline CDR1 is MDHEN and CDR2 is SYDVKM. The CDR3 has 14 residues. The CDR3 sequence: CASRGVPSYNEQYF. The CDR3 DNA reads as TGTGCCAGCAGGGGGGTGCCTTCCTACAATGAGCAGTACTTC.

The sample holds one count of this clonotype. The chain links TRBV27 to TRBJ1-2, with 9 positions matching TRBD1. V trimming: 3 bases; J trimming: 8 bases; junction bases outside the gene matches: 10. Germline assignment: CDR1 MNHEY and CDR2 SMNVEV (reference sequence). The CDR3 runs 15 residues. This CDR3 reads CASSLSTGGPWGYTF. The CDR3 DNA sequence: TGTGCCAGCAGTTTGTCCACAGGGGGCCCGTGGGGCTACACCTTC.

CDR3 loop: CASSKRAGISTDTQYF. The CDR3 DNA reads as TGTGCCAGCAGCAAACGGGCCGGGATTTCCACAGATACGCAGTATTTT. The chain is built from TRBV6-2 or TRBV6-3 and TRBJ2-3; tentative D call: TRBD2 (5 bases). The ends were cut back, 6 bases at V and 2 bases at J, with 18 bases in the middle. The CDR3 loop spans 16 amino acids. Per germline, CDR1 MNHEY and CDR2 SVGEGT.

As to this clonotype: One junction end disagrees with the germline gene, perhaps due to a read error. This chain uses TRBV29-1 with TRBJ1-4; possibly TRBD1 for D (5 bases). The CDR3 runs to 13 residues. Germline V gene sequence: CDR1 SQVTM, CDR2 ANQGSEA. The chain's CDR3 is CSVEGGTGEKLFF. The CDR3 coding sequence is TGCAGCGTGGAAGGCGGGACGGGTGAAAAACTGTTTTTT. The complete variable domain, with remaining parts taken from reference TRBV29-1 and TRBJ1-4, reads SAVISQKPSRDICQRGTSLTIQCQVDSQVTMMFWYRQQPGQSLTLIATANQGSEATYESGFVIDKFPISRPNLTFSTLTVSNMSPEDSSIYLCSVEGGTGEKLFFGSGTQLSVL.

In regard to this clonotype: At one end the junction does not follow the germline gene, possibly because of a read error. The chain recombines TRBV30 with TRBJ2-1, with 12 positions matching TRBD2. The CDR3 runs to 15 residues. Germline V gene data show CDR1 as GTSNPN and CDR2 as SVGIG (reference sequence). The CDR3 loop is CVWKRWTSGNNEQFF. The CDR3 region has the DNA TGTGTCTGGAAGCGGTGGACTAGCGGGAATAATGAGCAGTTCTTC. Full variable domain (remainder filled in from reference TRBV30 and TRBJ2-1): SQTIHQWPATLVQPVGSPLSLECTVEGTSNPNLYWYRQAAGRGLQLLFYSVGIGQISSEVPQNLSASRPQDRQFILSSKKLLLSDSGFYLCVWKRWTSGNNEQFFGPGTRLTVL.

This chain links TRBV7-8 with TRBJ1-1; 7 bases agree with TRBD1. The CDR3 runs 15 residues. Germline trimming cut 5 bases from V and 0 bases from J; bases unmatched to any gene: 6. CDR1 and CDR2 (germline): SGHVS, FQNEAQ. CDR3 region: CASSREGQMNTEAFF. DNA of the CDR3: TGTGCCAGCAGCCGAGAGGGACAGATGAACACTGAAGCTTTCTTT.

V is TRBV14 and J is TRBJ2-3; either TRBD1 or TRBD2 may supply D (5 bases each). CDR3 length: 15 amino acids. The germline V gene has CDR1 SGHDN and CDR2 FVKESK. V lost 0 bases, J lost 5 bases, and 12 bases lay in between. The CDR3 DNA sequence: TGTGCCAGCAGCCAAGAATTGGGGGTCGGAGATACGCAGTATTTT. It specifies CASSQELGVGDTQYF. Looking up the rest from reference TRBV14 and TRBJ2-3 gives the full variable domain: EAGVTQFPSHSVIEKGQTVTLRCDPISGHDNLYWYRRVMGKEIKFLLHFVKESKQDESGMPNNRFLAERTGGTYSTLKVQPAELEDSGVYFCASSQELGVGDTQYFGPGTRLTVL.

This clonotype was detected ten times or more. CDR3 sequence reads: CASSLTPGTESTDTQYF. CDR3 sequence (DNA): TGTGCCAGCAGTTTAACCCCGGGAACGGAAAGCACAGATACGCAGTATTTT. The chain couples TRBV27 to TRBJ2-3; TRBD2 is a possible D gene (5 bases). The germline V and J ends were trimmed by 2 bases and 0 bases, with 15 bases remaining between them. CDR1 is MNHEY and CDR2 is SMNVEV in the germline V gene (reference sequence). The CDR3 is made up of 17 amino acids.

The rearrangement uses TRBV20-1 and TRBJ2-4; 8 bases agree with TRBD1. Germline V gene lookup returns CDR1 DFQATT and CDR2 SNEGSKA (reference sequence). Germline trimming cut 7 bases from V and 1 base from J; bases unmatched to any gene: 12. The CDR3 runs 16 residues. The CDR3 protein is CSVPGQVLMAKNIQYF. For the CDR3, the DNA is TGCAGTGTCCCGGGACAGGTACTTATGGCCAAAAACATTCAGTACTTC.

This clonotype has a count of ten or more. This chain joins TRBV29-1 and TRBJ2-6; D gene uncertain. V lost 0 bases and J 0 bases, leaving 6 bases between the germline ends. The CDR3 is 15 residues long. Germline V gene lookup returns CDR1 SQVTM and CDR2 ANQGSEA. The CDR3 DNA is TGCAGCGTTGAAGATCTCGACTCTGGGGCCAACGTCCTGACTTTC. This sequence encodes CSVEDLDSGANVLTF.

The rearrangement links TRBV7-9 to TRBJ2-7; the D gene is possibly TRBD2 (5 bases). Per the germline V gene, CDR1 is SEHNR and CDR2 is FQNEAQ (reference sequence). V dropped 7 bases and J dropped 7 bases, with 14 bases sitting between them. The CDR3 consists of 12 residues. The CDR3 protein is CASTGSSNEQYF. CDR3 in DNA: TGTGCCAGCACGGGGAGCTCCAATGAGCAGTACTTC.

Comments on this clonotype: Possible read error: a much larger clone is one base away. This sequence joins TRBV20-1 and TRBJ2-1, with D tentatively TRBD1 (6 bases). The CDR3 contains 12 residues. The V gene's germline CDR1 is DFQATT and CDR2 SNEGSKA (reference sequence). The CDR3 loop is CGARDLGAEQFF. The DNA of the CDR3 is TGCGGTGCTAGAGATCTGGGGGCCGAGCAGTTCTTC.

This clonotype has just one count. J is TRBJ2-2 and V is TRBV5-1; a weak D match, TRBD2 (5 bases). Trimming removed 0 bases from V and 0 bases from J, with 9 bases in between. The CDR3 spans 16 residues. Germline CDR1 reads SGHRS; CDR2 reads YFSETQ. This CDR3 reads CASSLGESSNTGELFF. CDR3 in DNA: TGCGCCAGCAGCTTGGGGGAGAGCTCGAACACCGGGGAGCTGTTTTTT.

The chain combines TRBV12-3 or TRBV12-4 with TRBJ2-1; 9 nucleotides match TRBD1. This CDR3 spans 14 amino acids. V lost 6 bases and J lost 12; bases outside the gene matches: 12. The CDR3 sequence: CASRPGTGLGRQFF. In nucleotides, the CDR3 is TGTGCCAGCAGACCCGGGACAGGGTTAGGGCGGCAGTTCTTC.

This clonotype was recorded a few times. V is TRBV27 and J is TRBJ2-6, with 8 bases lining up with TRBD1. The CDR3 is made up of 17 amino acids. Trimming took 7 bases from V and 1 from J; bases not matched to a gene: 9. Germline CDR1 is MNHEY and CDR2 is SMNVEV (reference sequence). Written as DNA, the CDR3 is TGTGCCAGCATCTCGACAGGGGCGGGGTCTGGGGCCAACGTCCTGACTTTC. Encoded protein: CASISTGAGSGANVLTF.

This clonotype was detected once. This sequence joins TRBV11-1 and TRBJ2-3; 7 positions agree with TRBD2. The CDR3 length is 15 residues. V shed 1 base, J shed 4 bases, and the junction held 5 bases outside the gene matches. Germline V lookup: CDR1 SGHAT, CDR2 FQDESV (reference sequence). In DNA form, the CDR3 reads TGTGCCAGCAGCTTAGTTCTAGCGGTGTCAGATACGCAGTATTTT. Protein: CASSLVLAVSDTQYF. The whole variable domain, remainder taken from reference TRBV11-1 and TRBJ2-3, is EAEVAQSPRYKITEKSQAVAFWCDPISGHATLYWYRQILGQGPELLVQFQDESVVDDSQLPKDRFSAERLKGVDSTLKIQPAELGDSAMYLCASSLVLAVSDTQYFGPGTRLTVL.

The V and J genes are TRBV20-1 and TRBJ2-4, with 14 bases identical to TRBD2. The J call may be faulty, since TRBJ2-5 better matches the DNA end. The germline V gene encodes CDR1 DFQATT and CDR2 SNEGSKA (reference sequence). The CDR3 has 17 residues. The CDR3 region is CSARDRTSGRHQETQYF. The CDR3 nucleotides read TGCAGTGCTAGAGACCGGACTAGCGGGAGGCACCAAGAGACCCAGTACTTC.

V usage is TRBV4-1 and J usage is TRBJ2-4, with D tentatively TRBD2 (7 bases). Trimming cost V 4 bases and J 0 bases, with 16 bases left between them. Germline-derived CDR1 and CDR2 are MGHRA and YSYEKL. There are 17 residues in the CDR3. CDR3 sequence: CASSPGVGGPAKNIQYF. In DNA form, the CDR3 reads TGCGCCAGCAGCCCCGGTGTGGGGGGGCCAGCCAAAAACATTCAGTACTTC.

The V gene is TRBV2, the J gene TRBJ2-7; 12 bases are a match to TRBD2. Trimming cost V 10 bases and J 0 bases; bases outside gene matches: 13. This CDR3 is built from 17 residues. Per the germline V gene, CDR1 is SNHLY and CDR2 is FYNNEI. The CDR3 DNA follows: TGTGCCATCGAGGAACTAGCGGGAGGCGGGAGCTCCTACGAGCAGTACTTC. Amino acids: CAIEELAGGGSSYEQYF.

This clonotype was observed once. The chain has TRBV25-1 and TRBJ1-1; possibly TRBD1 for D (5 bases). The germline V and J ends were trimmed by 3 bases and 1 base, with 9 bases remaining between them. This CDR3 comprises 14 residues. Germline CDR1 and CDR2: MGHDK and SYGVNS. The CDR3 loop reads CASSEVGENTEAFF. The CDR3 nucleotides are TGTGCCAGCAGTGAGGTGGGGGAGAACACTGAAGCTTTCTTT.